What follows are 10 T cell receptor beta chains derived from one specimen sequenced in a study of cytomegalovirus exposure and HLA in healthy donors. Primers included in the PCR were 60 Vbeta and 13 Jbeta primers. Assay: immunoSEQ multiplex PCR; the TCRdb copy retains only in-frame clones and omits some. This sample has around 180,000 clones, with around 86% found just once. The material sequenced was PBMCs. These receptors originate from a woman between 18 and 30 years old in good health and CMV-seronegative.

V gene TRBV18 combines with J gene TRBJ2-1; 8 bases match TRBD1. Germline V gives CDR1 KGHSH, CDR2 LQKENI. The CDR3 runs to 18 residues. Trimming took 4 bases from V and 0 from J; bases not matched to a gene: 11. The CDR3: CASSLDRGRTFSYNEQFF. CDR3 DNA: TGTGCCAGCTCACTTGACAGGGGAAGGACGTTCTCCTACAATGAGCAGTTCTTC.

The V gene is TRBV7-9, the J gene TRBJ2-1; 9 bases line up with TRBD1. Germline V CDR1 and CDR2: SEHNR, FQNEAQ (reference sequence). V gave up 1 base and J gave up 3 bases; unmatched junction bases: 4. This CDR3 region has 16 residues. CDR3 sequence: CASSLERDRDYNEQFF. The CDR3 DNA sequence: TGTGCCAGCAGCTTAGAAAGGGACAGGGACTACAATGAGCAGTTCTTC.

The chain carries TRBV10-3 and TRBJ2-5, with a possible D match to TRBD2 (6 bases). V was pared by 3 bases and J by 5 bases, with 13 bases between. Germline CDR1 and CDR2: ENHRY and SYGVKD. The CDR3 totals 14 residues. The CDR3 coding sequence is TGTGCCATCAGTGAAAGGAGGGGAACGGAGACCCAGTACTTC. Amino acid sequence: CAISERRGTETQYF.

The chain couples TRBV18 to TRBJ2-7; TRBD1 agrees at 10 bases. This CDR3 comprises 15 residues. Losses at the gene ends were 0 bases for V and 6 bases for J; bases not matched to a gene: 5. Germline V gene lookup returns CDR1 KGHSH and CDR2 LQKENI. CDR3 sequence reads: CASSPPGTGDGEQYF. CDR3 nucleotide sequence: TGTGCCAGCTCACCACCGGGGACAGGGGACGGCGAGCAGTACTTC.

Only a few counts were recorded for this clone. The V and J genes are TRBV19 and TRBJ1-1; 7 positions match TRBD1. This CDR3 has 16 amino acids. CDR1 and CDR2 (germline): LNHDA, SQIVND (reference sequence). The V gene end was trimmed by 3 bases and the J gene end by 0 bases; junction bases not matched to a gene: 7. This chain's CDR3 is CASSIQGGQMNTEAFF. CDR3 coding DNA: TGTGCCAGTAGTATCCAGGGGGGACAGATGAACACTGAAGCTTTCTTT. Filled out from reference TRBV19 and TRBJ1-1, the complete variable domain reads DGGITQSPKYLFRKEGQNVTLSCEQNLNHDAMYWYRQDPGQGLRLIYYSQIVNDFQKGDIAEGYSVSREKKESFPLTVTSAQKNPTAFYLCASSIQGGQMNTEAFFGQGTRLTVV.

This chain connects TRBV5-1 to TRBJ1-1; possible D gene TRBD1, 5 bases. V was trimmed by 6 bases and J by 3 bases, leaving 18 bases between them. The germline CDR1 and CDR2 sequences are SGHRS and YFSETQ. The CDR3 has 15 amino acids. CDR3 sequence reads: CASTRGGSRDTEAFF. In DNA form, the CDR3 reads TGCGCCAGCACCCGGGGGGGGAGTCGGGACACTGAAGCTTTCTTT. Full variable domain (missing parts from reference TRBV5-1 and TRBJ1-1): KAGVTQTPRYLIKTRGQQVTLSCSPISGHRSVSWYQQTPGQGLQFLFEYFSETQRNKGNFPGRFSGRQFSNSRSEMNVSTLELGDSALYLCASTRGGSRDTEAFFGQGTRLTVV.

This rearrangement joins TRBV19 to TRBJ2-2, with D possibly matching TRBD2 (5 bases). V lost 6 bases, J lost 5 bases, and 10 bases lay in between. This CDR3 has 13 amino acids. Germline V gene sequence: CDR1 LNHDA, CDR2 SQIVND (reference sequence). The CDR3 DNA reads as TGTGCCAGTAGGCCGGGGTTTACCGGGGAGCTGTTTTTT. Residues: CASRPGFTGELFF. The whole variable domain, filled in from reference TRBV19 and TRBJ2-2, reads DGGITQSPKYLFRKEGQNVTLSCEQNLNHDAMYWYRQDPGQGLRLIYYSQIVNDFQKGDIAEGYSVSREKKESFPLTVTSAQKNPTAFYLCASRPGFTGELFFGEGSRLTVL.

The rearrangement uses TRBV29-1 and TRBJ2-7; D is possibly TRBD1 (6 bases). V lost 4 bases to trimming and J lost 2 bases, with 12 bases between them. Per the germline V gene, CDR1 is SQVTM and CDR2 is ANQGSEA. The CDR3 contains 13 residues. For the CDR3, the DNA is TGCAGCGTTGTAGGACAGACAACCTACGAGCAGTACTTC. Protein product: CSVVGQTTYEQYF.

The rearrangement uses TRBV6-1 and TRBJ1-1; D not resolved. The length of the CDR3 is 13 residues. V was clipped by 0 bases and J by 6 bases, with 8 bases between them. Germline V lookup: CDR1 MNHNS, CDR2 SASEGT. As DNA, the CDR3 is TGTGCCAGCAGTGAAGCGGAGGTGCCTGAAGCTTTCTTT. Translated: CASSEAEVPEAFF.

In its sample, this clone was seen once. The chain is built from TRBV5-5 and TRBJ1-5; TRBD1 aligns across 8 bases. The CDR3 consists of 14 residues. From germline, CDR1 is SGHKS and CDR2 YYEKEE (reference sequence). The V segment lost 3 bases and the J segment 4 bases; nucleotides outside the gene matches: 3. The CDR3 here is CASSWGQENQPQHF. As DNA, the CDR3 is TGTGCCAGCAGCTGGGGACAGGAAAATCAGCCCCAGCATTTT.